This T cell receptor beta chain was documented in a study of PD-1 blockade in classical Hodgkin lymphoma. Sample time point: cycle 4 day 1 (C4D1), after around six weeks of nivolumab. After autologous stem cell transplantation all patients relapsed, and prior brentuximab vedotin exposure differed between cohorts. Only in-frame clones appear in the TCRdb table, and some are missing; sequencing was by immunoSEQ multiplex PCR. The sample contains tens of thousands of clones, about 90% of which appear only once. CDR1 and CDR2 (germline): SGHRS, YFSETQ. The junction had 2 bases not matched to a gene; V was cut back by 4 bases and J by 3 bases. The CDR3 extends over 14 amino acids. Study findings and constraints: Some patients started nivolumab under 1 year after ASCT, and they were excluded. Healthy donors reportedly exceeded newly diagnosed patients in baseline TCR diversity.

With respect to this clone: Its antigen is not known.

The V gene is TRBV5-1, the J gene TRBJ1-3; TRBD1 aligns across 9 bases. The sequencing used peripheral blood mononuclear cells (PBMCs), collected before the fourth cycle of nivolumab. This clonotype was sampled from a human donor with classical Hodgkin lymphoma. CDR3 nucleotides: TGCGCCAGCAGCGGACAGGGGTTTGGAAACACCATATATTTT. The encoded protein is CASSGQGFGNTIYF. Complete variable domain (other parts from reference TRBV5-1 and TRBJ1-3): KAGVTQTPRYLIKTRGQQVTLSCSPISGHRSVSWYQQTPGQGLQFLFEYFSETQRNKGNFPGRFSGRQFSNSRSEMNVSTLELGDSALYLCASSGQGFGNTIYFGEGSWLTVV.